This T cell receptor beta chain originates from a study of T cell changes during pregnancy in multiple sclerosis. The data were produced by immunoSEQ multiplex PCR, yet TCRdb's version contains in-frame clones alone and is incomplete. This sample has tens of thousands of clones, with about nine tenths found just once. Per germline, CDR1 SGHNT and CDR2 YENEEA. The junction had 17 bases not matched to a gene; V was cut back by 1 base and J by 0 bases. CDR3 length equals 20 residues. This clonotype was sampled from a female donor with multiple sclerosis, enrolled in a pregnancy study. The sequencing used CD8+ T cells from peripheral blood mononuclear cells, collected before pregnancy. The rearrangement joins TRBV11-3 to TRBJ2-5, with 7 bases identical to TRBD1. The CDR3 loop reads CASSLGAPTGMDLYQETQYF. The DNA of the CDR3 is TGTGCCAGCAGCTTAGGTGCCCCGACAGGGATGGACCTGTACCAAGAGACCCAGTACTTC.